These 17 T cell receptor beta chains came from one sample sequenced in a study of blood T cell repertoires in COVID-19. Assay: immunoSEQ multiplex PCR; the TCRdb copy retains only in-frame clones and omits some. The table records some 220,000 clones, roughly 84% of them present only once. The sample was peripheral blood. The receptors shown here come from a woman aged 55 to 70 with acute or convalescent COVID-19.

The chain uses TRBV5-1 and TRBJ2-7, with D possibly being TRBD1 (6 bases). V was cut by 0 bases and J by 3 bases, with 10 bases left in between. This CDR3 is built from 14 residues. Germline V gene lookup returns CDR1 SGHRS and CDR2 YFSETQ. The CDR3 is CASSLDARGYEQYF. CDR3 DNA sequence: TGCGCCAGCAGCTTGGATGCCAGGGGCTACGAGCAGTACTTC.

The rearrangement joins TRBV4-2 to TRBJ2-7, with D possibly matching TRBD1 (6 bases). Germline V CDR1 and CDR2: LGHNA, YNFKEQ. Trimming took 0 bases from V and 10 from J, leaving 16 bases between them. The CDR3 extends over 14 amino acids. In DNA form, the CDR3 reads TGTGCCAGCAGCCAAGATCTGGGGGCCTTTGCCCAGTACTTC. This sequence encodes CASSQDLGAFAQYF.

V usage is TRBV3-1 (or the pseudogene TRBV3-2) and J usage is TRBJ2-2, with D perhaps TRBD2 (6 bases). Trimming stripped 4 bases from V and 8 bases from J, with 14 bases between. CDR1 is LGHDT, CDR2 YNNKEL, per germline (reference sequence). This CDR3 has 14 amino acids. The CDR3 is CASSLNGGRGELFF. CDR3 nucleotide sequence: TGTGCCAGCAGCCTCAACGGGGGAAGAGGGGAGCTGTTTTTT.

The chain joins TRBV7-2 to TRBJ1-6; the match to TRBD1 covers 7 bases. V shed 5 bases, J shed 5 bases, and the junction held 9 bases outside the gene matches. Germline CDR1 is SGHTA and CDR2 is FQGNSA. The CDR3 loop spans 16 amino acids. The CDR3 nucleotides read TGTGCCAGCAGCGCAAGAGGGGGCGCGAATAATTCACCCCTCCACTTT. This sequence encodes CASSARGGANNSPLHF. Full variable domain (missing parts from reference TRBV7-2 and TRBJ1-6): GAGVSQSPSNKVTEKGKDVELRCDPISGHTALYWYRQSLGQGLEFLIYFQGNSAPDKSGLPSDRFSAERTGGSVSTLTIQRTQQEDSAVYLCASSARGGANNSPLHFGNGTRLTVT.

The chain combines TRBV19 with TRBJ2-1; possible D gene TRBD2, 5 bases. V lost 6 bases to trimming and J lost 7 bases, with 13 bases between them. There are 13 residues in the CDR3. Germline V gene data show CDR1 as LNHDA and CDR2 as SQIVND (reference sequence). This CDR3 is CASSTEGWNEQFF. The CDR3 DNA reads TGTGCCAGTAGCACCGAGGGCTGGAATGAGCAGTTCTTC.

This rearrangement joins TRBV5-1 to TRBJ1-1; 8 positions agree with TRBD1. With V trimmed by 8 bases and J by 0 bases, 6 bases remained unmatched. CDR3 length: 14 amino acids. Germline-derived CDR1 and CDR2 are SGHRS and YFSETQ. The CDR3: CASRTGNMNTEAFF. DNA for the CDR3: TGCGCCAGTCGGACAGGGAACATGAACACTGAAGCTTTCTTT.

The chain recombines TRBV19 with TRBJ2-4, with no clear D. V gave up 5 bases and J gave up 0 bases, with 8 bases separating them. Germline V gene sequence: CDR1 LNHDA, CDR2 SQIVND (reference sequence). CDR3 length: 14 residues. This chain's CDR3 is CASSLGLAKNIQYF. In DNA form, the CDR3 reads TGTGCCAGTAGTTTAGGGCTAGCCAAAAACATTCAGTACTTC. Filled out from reference TRBV19 and TRBJ2-4, the complete variable domain reads DGGITQSPKYLFRKEGQNVTLSCEQNLNHDAMYWYRQDPGQGLRLIYYSQIVNDFQKGDIAEGYSVSREKKESFPLTVTSAQKNPTAFYLCASSLGLAKNIQYFGAGTRLSVL.

The V and J genes are TRBV7-2 and TRBJ2-7, with TRBD1 as a possible D gene (6 bases). The V gene's germline CDR1 is SGHTA and CDR2 FQGNSA. Deletions cut 2 bases from V and 0 bases from J, with 8 bases between. This CDR3 has 14 amino acids. This chain's CDR3 is CASSLMDSSYEQYF. The CDR3 DNA reads as TGTGCCAGCAGCTTAATGGACAGCTCCTACGAGCAGTACTTC.

This chain connects TRBV5-4 to TRBJ1-2; 9 nucleotides agree with TRBD1. The CDR3 extends over 15 amino acids. Germline CDR1 and CDR2: SGHNT and YYREEE (reference sequence). Trimming took 0 bases from V and 4 from J; bases not matched to a gene: 4. CDR3 protein: CASSLGGQGFYGYTF. CDR3 nucleotide sequence: TGTGCCAGCAGCTTGGGGGGACAGGGTTTCTATGGCTACACCTTC.

The CDR3 DNA sequence: TGTGCCAGCAGCGAAAGAGTCTCCCAACTCTCCTACGAGCAGTACTTC. It is translated as CASSERVSQLSYEQYF. The chain joins TRBV7-2 to TRBJ2-7; D is unclear. The CDR3 has 16 amino acids. V dropped 5 bases and J dropped 0 bases, with 17 bases sitting between them. Germline assignment: CDR1 SGHTA and CDR2 FQGNSA.

V and J are TRBV12-3 or TRBV12-4 and TRBJ1-2; D possibly corresponds to TRBD1 (6 bases). Trimming cost V 3 bases and J 4 bases, with 9 bases left between them. The CDR3 covers 13 residues. The CDR3 protein is CASSLDSVYGYTF. DNA of the CDR3: TGTGCCAGCAGTTTGGACAGCGTCTATGGCTACACCTTC.

A word on this clone: This sample also contains other DNA sequences that code for the same CDR3. The chain uses TRBV19 and TRBJ1-5, with D hard to call. Deletions cut 0 bases from V and 4 bases from J, with 10 bases between. Germline V gene lookup returns CDR1 LNHDA and CDR2 SQIVND (reference sequence). This CDR3 has 15 amino acids. The CDR3 loop is CASSIDRGGNQPQHF. DNA of the CDR3: TGTGCCAGTAGTATAGATCGAGGCGGGAATCAGCCCCAGCATTTT.

The CDR3 protein is CASSLSGAGELFF. The CDR3 DNA sequence: TGTGCCAGCAGTTTATCAGGGGCCGGGGAGCTGTTTTTT. The V gene is TRBV12-3 or TRBV12-4, the J gene TRBJ2-2, with D tentatively TRBD1 (6 bases). This CDR3 spans 13 amino acids. Deletions cut 2 bases from V and 6 bases from J, with 7 bases between.

Worth noting for this clone: The germline gene is not matched at one end of the junction; a read error may be the cause. The chain links TRBV7-2 to TRBJ2-1; 7 positions agree with TRBD2. Germline V gives CDR1 SGHTA, CDR2 FQGNSA. CDR3 length: 14 residues. The CDR3 region is CVSNPGGAYNEQFF. For the CDR3, the DNA is TGTGTCAGCAATCCTGGGGGGGCCTACAATGAGCAGTTCTTC.

V and J are TRBV27 and TRBJ1-6; possibly TRBD1 for D (6 bases). The CDR3 is 14 residues long. Trimming left V 4 bases short and J 2 bases short, with 6 bases between. Germline CDR1 and CDR2: MNHEY and SMNVEV (reference sequence). Written as DNA, the CDR3 is TGTGCCAGCAGTTGGGACACCTATAATTCACCCCTCCACTTT. This codes for CASSWDTYNSPLHF.

J is TRBJ1-5 and V is TRBV6-5; no firm D call. The CDR3 has 13 amino acids. Germline CDR1 is MNHEY and CDR2 is SVGAGI. V gave up 7 bases and J gave up 6 bases, with 13 bases separating them. In nucleotides, the CDR3 is TGTGCCAGCACCACTTTGTCGGGTCAGCCCCAGCATTTT. Its translation: CASTTLSGQPQHF.

V is TRBV18 and J is TRBJ2-4, with D perhaps matching TRBD2 (5 bases). Germline V lookup: CDR1 KGHSH, CDR2 LQKENI. Trimming took off 0 bases at V and 8 bases at J, with 11 bases between the two ends. This CDR3 is built from 14 residues. As DNA, the CDR3 is TGTGCCAGCTCACCACCCGCGAGGGTTGACATTCAGTACTTC. It codes for CASSPPARVDIQYF.